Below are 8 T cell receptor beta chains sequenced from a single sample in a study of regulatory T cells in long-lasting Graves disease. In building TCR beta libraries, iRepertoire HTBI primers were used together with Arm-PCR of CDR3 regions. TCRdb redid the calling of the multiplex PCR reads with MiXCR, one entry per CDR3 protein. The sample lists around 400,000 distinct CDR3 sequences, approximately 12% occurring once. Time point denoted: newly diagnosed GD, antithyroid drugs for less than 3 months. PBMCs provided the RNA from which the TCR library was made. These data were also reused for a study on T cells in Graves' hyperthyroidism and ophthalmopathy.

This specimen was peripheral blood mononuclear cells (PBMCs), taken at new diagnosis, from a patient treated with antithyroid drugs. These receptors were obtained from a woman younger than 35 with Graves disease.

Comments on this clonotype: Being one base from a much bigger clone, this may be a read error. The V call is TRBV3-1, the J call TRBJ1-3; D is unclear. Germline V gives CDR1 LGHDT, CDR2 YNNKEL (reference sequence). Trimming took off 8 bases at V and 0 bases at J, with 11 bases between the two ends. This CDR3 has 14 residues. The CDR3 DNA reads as TGTGCCAGCGGCCCTCAGATCTCTGGAAACACCATATATTTT. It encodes CASGPQISGNTIYF.

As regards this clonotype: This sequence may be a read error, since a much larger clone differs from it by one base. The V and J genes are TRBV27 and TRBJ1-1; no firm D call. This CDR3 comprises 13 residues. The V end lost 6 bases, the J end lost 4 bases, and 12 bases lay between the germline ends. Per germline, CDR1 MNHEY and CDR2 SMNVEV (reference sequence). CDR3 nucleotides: TGTGCCAGCAGAGCGAGAGAAAGCACTGAAGCTTTCTTT. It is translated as CASRARESTEAFF.

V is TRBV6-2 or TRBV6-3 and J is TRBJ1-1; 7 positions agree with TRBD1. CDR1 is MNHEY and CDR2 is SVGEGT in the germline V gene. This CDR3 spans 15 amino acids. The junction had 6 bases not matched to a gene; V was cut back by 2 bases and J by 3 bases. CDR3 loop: CASSYAGGGDTEAFF. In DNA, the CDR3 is TGTGCCAGCAGTTACGCAGGGGGGGGGGACACTGAAGCTTTCTTT.

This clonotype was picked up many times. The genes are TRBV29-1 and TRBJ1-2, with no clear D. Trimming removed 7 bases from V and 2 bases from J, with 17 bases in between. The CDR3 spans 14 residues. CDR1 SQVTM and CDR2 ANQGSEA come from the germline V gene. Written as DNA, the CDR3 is TGCAGCGCCGCGAATTGGGGTTTGAACTATGGCTACACCTTC. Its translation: CSAANWGLNYGYTF.

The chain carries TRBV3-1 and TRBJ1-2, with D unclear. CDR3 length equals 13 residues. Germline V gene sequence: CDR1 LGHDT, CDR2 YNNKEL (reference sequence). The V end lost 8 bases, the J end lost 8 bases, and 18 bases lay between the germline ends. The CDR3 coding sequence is TGTGCCAGCCGACCCGGGCCGGCTATGGGCTACACCTTC. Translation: CASRPGPAMGYTF. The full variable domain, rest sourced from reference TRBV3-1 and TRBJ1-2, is DTAVSQTPKYLVTQMGNDKSIKCEQNLGHDTMYWYKQDSKKFLKIMFSYNNKELIINETVPNRFSPKSPDKAHLNLHINSLELGDSAVYFCASRPGPAMGYTFGSGTRLTVV.

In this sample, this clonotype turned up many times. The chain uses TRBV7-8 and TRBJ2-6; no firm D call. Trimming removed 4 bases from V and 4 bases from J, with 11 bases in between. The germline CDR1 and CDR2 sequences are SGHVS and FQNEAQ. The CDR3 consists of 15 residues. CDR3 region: CASSSRTPGANVLTF. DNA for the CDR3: TGTGCCAGCAGCTCCCGTACTCCCGGGGCCAACGTCCTGACTTTC.

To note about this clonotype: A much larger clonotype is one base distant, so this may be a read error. CDR3 nucleotide sequence: TGTGCCAGCAGTACCCCCCCGACTATTAGACTAGCGGGAGACGGGCAGTTCTTC. It is translated as CASSTPPTIRLAGDGQFF. This chain connects TRBV28 to TRBJ2-1, with TRBD2 identical over 12 bases. Germline lookup yields CDR1 MDHEN and CDR2 SYDVKM. With V trimmed by 5 bases and J by 12 bases, 20 bases remained unmatched. This CDR3 has 18 residues.

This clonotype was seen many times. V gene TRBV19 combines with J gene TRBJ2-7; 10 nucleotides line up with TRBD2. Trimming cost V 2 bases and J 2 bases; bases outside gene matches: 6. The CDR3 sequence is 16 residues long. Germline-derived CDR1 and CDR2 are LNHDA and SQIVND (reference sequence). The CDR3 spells CASSIRGLAGAYEQYF. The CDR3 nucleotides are TGTGCCAGTAGTATACGGGGGCTAGCGGGAGCCTACGAGCAGTACTTC.